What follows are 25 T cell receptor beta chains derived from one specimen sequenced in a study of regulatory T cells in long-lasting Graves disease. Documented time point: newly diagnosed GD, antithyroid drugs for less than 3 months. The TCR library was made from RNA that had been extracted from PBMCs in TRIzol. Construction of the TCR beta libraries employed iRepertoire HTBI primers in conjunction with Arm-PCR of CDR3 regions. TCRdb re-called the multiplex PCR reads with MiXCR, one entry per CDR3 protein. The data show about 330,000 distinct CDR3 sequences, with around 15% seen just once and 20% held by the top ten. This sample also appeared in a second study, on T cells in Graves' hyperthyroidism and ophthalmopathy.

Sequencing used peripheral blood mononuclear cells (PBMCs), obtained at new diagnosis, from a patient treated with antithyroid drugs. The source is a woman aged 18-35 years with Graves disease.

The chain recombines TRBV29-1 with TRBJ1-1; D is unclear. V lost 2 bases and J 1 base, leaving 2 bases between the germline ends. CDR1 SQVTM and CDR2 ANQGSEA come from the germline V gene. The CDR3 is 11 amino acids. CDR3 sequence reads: CSVERNTEAFF. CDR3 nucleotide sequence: TGCAGCGTTGAACGGAACACTGAAGCTTTCTTT.

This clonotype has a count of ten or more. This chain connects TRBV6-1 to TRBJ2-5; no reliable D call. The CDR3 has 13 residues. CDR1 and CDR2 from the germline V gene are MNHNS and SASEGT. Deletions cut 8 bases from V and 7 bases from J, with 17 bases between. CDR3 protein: CASRAGAVGTQYF. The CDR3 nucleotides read TGTGCCAGCCGGGCCGGTGCCGTTGGGACCCAGTACTTC.

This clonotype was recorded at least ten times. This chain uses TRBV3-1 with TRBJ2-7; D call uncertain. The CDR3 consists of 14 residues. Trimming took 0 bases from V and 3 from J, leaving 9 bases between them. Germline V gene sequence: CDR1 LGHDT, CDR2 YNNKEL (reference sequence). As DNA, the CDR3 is TGTGCCAGCAGCCAAGATCGGGTCCTCTACGAGCAGTACTTC. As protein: CASSQDRVLYEQYF.

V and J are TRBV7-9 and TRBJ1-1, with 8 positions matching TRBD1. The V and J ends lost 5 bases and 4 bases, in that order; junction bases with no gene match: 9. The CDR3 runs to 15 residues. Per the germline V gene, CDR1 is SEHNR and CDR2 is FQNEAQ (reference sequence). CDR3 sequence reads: CASSTLTGEGTEAFF. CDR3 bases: TGTGCCAGCAGCACGCTGACAGGGGAGGGCACTGAAGCTTTCTTT.

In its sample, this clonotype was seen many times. In nucleotides, the CDR3 is TGTGCCTGGAGCGCCGGGACAGGCATATACAATGAGCAGTTCTTC. As protein: CAWSAGTGIYNEQFF. The chain joins TRBV30 to TRBJ2-1; 8 bases align to TRBD1. V lost 3 bases and J lost 4; bases outside the gene matches: 8. The germline gives CDR1 GTSNPN, CDR2 SVGIG (reference sequence). The length of the CDR3 is 15 residues.

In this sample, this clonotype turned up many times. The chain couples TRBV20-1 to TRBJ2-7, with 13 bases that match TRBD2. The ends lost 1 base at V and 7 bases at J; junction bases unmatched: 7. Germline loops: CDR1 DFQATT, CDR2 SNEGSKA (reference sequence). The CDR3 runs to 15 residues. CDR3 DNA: TGCAGTGCTAGAGCCGGGACTAGCGGGGCGAGGGAGCAGTACTTC. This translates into CSARAGTSGAREQYF.

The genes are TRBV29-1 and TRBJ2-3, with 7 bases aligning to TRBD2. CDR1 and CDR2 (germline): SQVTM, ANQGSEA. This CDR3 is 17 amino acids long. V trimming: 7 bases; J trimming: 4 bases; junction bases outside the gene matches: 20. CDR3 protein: CSALSRTSAGPPDTQYF. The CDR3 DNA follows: TGCAGCGCCCTGAGCCGTACTAGCGCCGGCCCCCCAGATACGCAGTATTTT.

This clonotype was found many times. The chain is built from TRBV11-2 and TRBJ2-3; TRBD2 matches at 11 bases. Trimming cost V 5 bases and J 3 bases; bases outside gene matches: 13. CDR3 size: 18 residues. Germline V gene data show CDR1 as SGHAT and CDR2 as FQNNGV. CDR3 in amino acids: CASSTTLTSGGTTDTQYF. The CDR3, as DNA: TGTGCCAGCAGCACAACCCTCACTAGCGGGGGAACGACAGATACGCAGTATTTT. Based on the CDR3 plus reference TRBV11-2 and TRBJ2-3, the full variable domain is EAGVAQSPRYKIIEKRQSVAFWCNPISGHATLYWYQQILGQGPKLLIQFQNNGVVDDSQLPKDRFSAERLKGVDSTLKIQPAKLEDSAVYLCASSTTLTSGGTTDTQYFGPGTRLTVL.

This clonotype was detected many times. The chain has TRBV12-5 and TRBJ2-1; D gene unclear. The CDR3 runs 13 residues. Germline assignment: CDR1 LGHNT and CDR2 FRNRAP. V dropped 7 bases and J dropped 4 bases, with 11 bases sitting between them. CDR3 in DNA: TGTGCTAGTGCCAACGATATTTACAATGAGCAGTTCTTC. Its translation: CASANDIYNEQFF.

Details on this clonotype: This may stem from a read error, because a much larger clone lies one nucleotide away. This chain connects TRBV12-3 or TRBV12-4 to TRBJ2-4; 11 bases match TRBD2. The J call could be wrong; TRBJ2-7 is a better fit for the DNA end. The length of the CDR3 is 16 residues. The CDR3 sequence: CASGPRLAGISYEQYF. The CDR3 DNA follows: TGTGCCAGCGGTCCGAGACTAGCGGGGATCTCCTACGAGCAGTACTTC.

The CDR3 coding sequence is TGTGCCACCAGCAGAGTGCCCGAACAATACGAGCAGTACTTC. Translating it yields CATSRVPEQYEQYF. The genes are TRBV15 and TRBJ2-7; no firm D call. Trimming removed 1 base at V and 4 bases at J, with 11 bases between. CDR1 is LNHNV, CDR2 YYDKDF, per germline (reference sequence). The CDR3 has 14 amino acids. Based on the CDR3 plus reference TRBV15 and TRBJ2-7, the full variable domain is DAMVIQNPRYQVTQFGKPVTLSCSQTLNHNVMYWYQQKSSQAPKLLFHYYDKDFNNEADTPDNFQSRRPNTSFCFLDIRSPGLGDTAMYLCATSRVPEQYEQYFGPGTRLTVT.

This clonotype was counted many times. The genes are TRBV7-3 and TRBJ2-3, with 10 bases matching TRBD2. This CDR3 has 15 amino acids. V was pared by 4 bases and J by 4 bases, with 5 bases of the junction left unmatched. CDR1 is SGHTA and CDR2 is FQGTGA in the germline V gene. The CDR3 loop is CASSSASGGSDTQYF. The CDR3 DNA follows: TGTGCCAGCAGCTCTGCTAGCGGGGGTTCAGATACGCAGTATTTT. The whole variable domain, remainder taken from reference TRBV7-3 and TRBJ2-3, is GAGVSQTPSNKVTEKGKYVELRCDPISGHTALYWYRQSLGQGPEFLIYFQGTGAADDSGLPNDRFFAVRPEGSVSTLKIQRTERGDSAVYLCASSSASGGSDTQYFGPGTRLTVL.

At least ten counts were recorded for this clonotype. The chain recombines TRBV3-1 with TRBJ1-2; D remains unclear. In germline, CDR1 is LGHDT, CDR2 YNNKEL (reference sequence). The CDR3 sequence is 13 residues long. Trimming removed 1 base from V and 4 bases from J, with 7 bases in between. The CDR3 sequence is CASSQGQFYGYTF. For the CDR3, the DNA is TGTGCCAGCAGCCAAGGGCAGTTCTATGGCTACACCTTC.

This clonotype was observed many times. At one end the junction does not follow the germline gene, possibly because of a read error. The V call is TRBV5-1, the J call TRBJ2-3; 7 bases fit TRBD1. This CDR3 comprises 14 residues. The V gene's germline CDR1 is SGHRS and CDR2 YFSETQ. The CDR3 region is CASSPGTVADTQYF. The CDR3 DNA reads TGTGCCAGCAGCCCCGGGACAGTAGCAGATACGCAGTATTTT.

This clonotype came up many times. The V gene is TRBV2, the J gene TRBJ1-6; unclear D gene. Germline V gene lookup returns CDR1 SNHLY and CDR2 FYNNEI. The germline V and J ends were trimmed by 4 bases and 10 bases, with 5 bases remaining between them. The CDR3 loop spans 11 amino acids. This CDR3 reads CASSGNSPLHF. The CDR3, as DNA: TGTGCCAGCAGTGGTAACTCACCCCTCCACTTT.

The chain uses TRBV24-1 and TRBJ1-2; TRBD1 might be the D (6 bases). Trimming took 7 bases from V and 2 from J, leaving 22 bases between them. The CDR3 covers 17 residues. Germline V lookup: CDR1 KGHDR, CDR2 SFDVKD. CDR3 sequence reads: CATSPGGPTSINYGYTF. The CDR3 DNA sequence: TGTGCCACCAGCCCCGGGGGGCCAACGTCGATAAACTATGGCTACACCTTC.

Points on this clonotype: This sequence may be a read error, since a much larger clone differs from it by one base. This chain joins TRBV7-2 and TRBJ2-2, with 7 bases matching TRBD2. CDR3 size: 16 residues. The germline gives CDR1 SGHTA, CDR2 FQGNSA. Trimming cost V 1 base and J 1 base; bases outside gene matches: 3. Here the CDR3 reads CTSSLEGGRNTGELFF. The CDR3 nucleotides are TGTACCAGCAGCTTAGAGGGAGGGAGGAACACCGGGGAGCTGTTTTTT.

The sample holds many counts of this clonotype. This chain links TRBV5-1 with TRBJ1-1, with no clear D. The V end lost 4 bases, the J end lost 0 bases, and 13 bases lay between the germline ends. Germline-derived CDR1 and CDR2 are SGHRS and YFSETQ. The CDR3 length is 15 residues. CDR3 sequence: CASSLLSVVNTEAFF. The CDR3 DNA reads TGCGCCAGCAGCCTTCTTTCGGTGGTGAACACTGAAGCTTTCTTT.

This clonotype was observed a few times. The CDR3 protein is CASSQEATSGIYTQYF. The CDR3 coding sequence is TGCGCCAGCAGCCAAGAGGCCACTAGCGGGATCTATACGCAGTATTTT. The rearrangement joins TRBV4-1 to TRBJ2-3, with TRBD2 identical over 10 bases. J lost 7 bases, V lost 0 bases, and 7 bases had no gene match. CDR3 length equals 16 residues. Per germline, CDR1 MGHRA and CDR2 YSYEKL.

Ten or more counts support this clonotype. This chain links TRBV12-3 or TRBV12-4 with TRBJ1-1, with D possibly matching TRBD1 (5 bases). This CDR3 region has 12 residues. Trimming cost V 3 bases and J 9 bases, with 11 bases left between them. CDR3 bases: TGTGCCAGCAGTTTTGGGGGAGCTAAAGCTTTCTTT. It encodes CASSFGGAKAFF.

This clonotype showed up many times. CDR3 DNA: TGTGCCAGCGCCGCGTCGGGAGGGTATAACGGGGAGCTGTTTTTT. Amino acids: CASAASGGYNGELFF. This chain uses TRBV6-1 with TRBJ2-2; the match to TRBD2 covers 8 bases. Germline lookup yields CDR1 MNHNS and CDR2 SASEGT. The CDR3 loop spans 15 amino acids. J was trimmed by 7 bases and V by 8 bases; bases with no gene match: 12.

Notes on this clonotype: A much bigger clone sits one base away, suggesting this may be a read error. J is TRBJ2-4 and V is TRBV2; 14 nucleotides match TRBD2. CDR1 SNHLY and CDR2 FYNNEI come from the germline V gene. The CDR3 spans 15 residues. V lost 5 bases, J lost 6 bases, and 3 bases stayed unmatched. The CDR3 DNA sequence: TGTGCCAGCAGTCTGGGGACTAGCGGGGGAAACATTCAGTACTTC. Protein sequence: CASSLGTSGGNIQYF. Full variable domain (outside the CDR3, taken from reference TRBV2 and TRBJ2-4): EPEVTQTPSHQVTQMGQEVILRCVPISNHLYFYWYRQILGQKVEFLVSFYNNEISEKSEIFDDQFSVERPDGSNFTLKIRSTKLEDSAMYFCASSLGTSGGNIQYFGAGTRLSVL.

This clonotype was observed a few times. CDR3 DNA sequence: TGTGCCAGCAGCTCTACGCCAGACAGGACTGAAGCTTTCTTT. Translating gives CASSSTPDRTEAFF. V usage is TRBV9 and J usage is TRBJ1-1; TRBD1 might be the D (6 bases). The CDR3 is 14 residues long. The V end was cut by 4 bases, the J end by 5 bases, with 15 bases between. The germline gives CDR1 SGDLS, CDR2 YYNGEE.

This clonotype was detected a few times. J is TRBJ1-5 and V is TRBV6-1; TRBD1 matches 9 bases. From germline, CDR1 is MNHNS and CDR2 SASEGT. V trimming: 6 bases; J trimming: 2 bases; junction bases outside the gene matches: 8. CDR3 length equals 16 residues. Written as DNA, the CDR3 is TGTGCCAGCAGACCCCAGGGACAGGGAGGCAATCAGCCCCAGCATTTT. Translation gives CASRPQGQGGNQPQHF.

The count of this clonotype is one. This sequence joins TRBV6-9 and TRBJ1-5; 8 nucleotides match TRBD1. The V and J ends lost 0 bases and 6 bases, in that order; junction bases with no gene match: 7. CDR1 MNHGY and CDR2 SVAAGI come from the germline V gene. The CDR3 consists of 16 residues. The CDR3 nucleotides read TGTGCCAGCAGTTATTCCGCCTCAGGGGGCACTCAGCCCCAGCATTTT. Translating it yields CASSYSASGGTQPQHF.